The source of this TCR beta chain is a study of blood T cell repertoires in COVID-19. Study as a whole: The United States, Italy and Spain were the sources of the acute and convalescent COVID-19 samples.

In this sample, this clone turned up a few times. Measured with immunoSEQ multiplex PCR; TCRdb has only the in-frame clones, and not every one. This table holds more than 200,000 clones, about nine tenths found once. Germline values: CDR1 ENHRY, CDR2 SYGVKD. With V trimmed by 3 bases and J by 8 bases, 6 bases remained unmatched. The CDR3 has 13 residues. Sequenced sample: PBMCs or T cells enriched from blood (not recorded which). This chain connects TRBV10-3 to TRBJ1-2, with TRBD1 matching 7 bases. This TCR was sampled from a woman between 25 and 40 years old with acute COVID-19. The CDR3, as DNA: TGTGCCATCAGTGAAGACAGGGCAGGAGGCTACACCTTC. Translation gives CAISEDRAGGYTF.